This T cell receptor beta chain was identified during a study of cytomegalovirus exposure and HLA in healthy donors. Method: immunoSEQ multiplex PCR; TCRdb's copy keeps in-frame clones and lacks some. The data hold about 68,000 clones, with about 90% observed a single time. The CDR3 runs to 14 residues. Trimming cost V 5 bases and J 4 bases, with 14 bases left between them. Germline V gene sequence: CDR1 MDHEN, CDR2 SYDVKM. Of note for this clone: Antigen unknown.

General study points: The study designated 150 to 200 TCR beta chains cytomegalovirus-associated. High specificity and sensitivity for cytomegalovirus status were reported for the classifier. The finding came from a later analysis; first-cohort TCR clusters tended to co-occur in the 95 to 150 validation repertoires.

This TCR was recovered from a man aged 18-30 years in good health and CMV-seronegative. The source material was PBMCs. The chain recombines TRBV28 with TRBJ1-1; D is perhaps TRBD1 (6 bases). CDR3 bases: TGTGCCAGCAGTCCTCAGGGGTCCCGCACTGAAGCTTTCTTT. This gives the protein CASSPQGSRTEAFF.